These T cell receptor beta chains were read from a single sample in a study of CD8 T cell repertoires and HIV-1 epitope variants. TCRdb's copy holds only in-frame clones and misses some; the assay was immunoSEQ multiplex PCR. This table has thousands of clones, around three fifths appearing once. For these TCRs, the target antigens are not known. What was sequenced was cultured CD8+ T cells derived from PBMCs. Every receptor here comes from a male donor with HIV. The CDR3 runs from the conserved cysteine through the conserved F or W. The D gene is left open where the match is weak. The size of a clone is reported for some rows only, either as once, few or many, or as a class for expanded clones.

D gene | CDR3 length | J gene | V gene | clone size | CDR3 protein | CDR3 DNA
TRBD2 | 15 | TRBJ2-7 | TRBV19 | large | CASSIRLAGIYEQYF | TGTGCCAGTAGTATCCGACTAGCGGGGATTTACGAGCAGTACTTC
. | 12 | TRBJ2-7 | TRBV7-9 | once | CASSLKSYEQYF | TGTGCCAGCAGCTTAAAGTCCTACGAGCAGTACTTC
. | 13 | TRBJ2-2 | TRBV6-5 | . | CASSYYSTGELFF | TGTGCCAGCAGTTACTACAGTACCGGGGAGCTGTTTTTT
TRBD2 | 19 | TRBJ2-3 | TRBV5-1 | . | CASSSNPGTSGRSADTQYF | TGCGCCAGCAGCTCAAATCCCGGGACTAGCGGGAGGTCCGCGGATACGCAGTATTTT
TRBD1 | 12 | TRBJ2-7 | TRBV10-3 | . | CAIRTGGAEQYF | TGTGCCATCCGGACAGGGGGCGCCGAGCAGTACTTC
. | 14 | TRBJ1-1 | TRBV28 | few | CASSLTGWDTEAFF | TGTGCCAGCAGTTTAACAGGGTGGGACACTGAAGCTTTCTTT
. | 13 | TRBJ2-5 | TRBV19 | . | CASSGTPEETQYF | TGTGCCAGTAGTGGGACTCCCGAGGAGACCCAGTACTTC
. | 14 | TRBJ1-6 | TRBV13 | . | CASSFGGENSPLHF | TGTGCCAGCAGCTTTGGAGGGGAGAATTCACCCCTCCACTTT
TRBD2 | 13 | TRBJ2-7 | TRBV4-1 | . | CASAAGDSYEQYF | TGCGCCAGTGCGGCGGGGGACTCCTACGAGCAGTACTTC
. | 14 | TRBJ2-5 | TRBV11-3 | . | CASSLTPGTETQYF | TGTGCCAGCAGCTTAACGCCCGGTACAGAGACCCAGTACTTC
. | 14 | TRBJ2-7 | TRBV28 | few | CASSYGSQAYEQYF | TGTGCCAGCAGTTATGGCAGCCAGGCCTACGAGCAGTACTTC
TRBD1 | 14 | TRBJ2-5 | TRBV11-2 | . | CASSHNRGKETQYF | TGTGCCAGCAGCCATAACAGGGGTAAAGAGACCCAGTACTTC
. | 16 | TRBJ2-3 | TRBV5-6 | . | CASSLTQDYSTDTQYF | TGTGCCAGCAGCTTGACACAGGACTATAGCACAGATACGCAGTATTTT
. | 16 | TRBJ1-4 | TRBV7-9 | . | CASSLSKGGLNEKLFF | TGTGCCAGCAGCTTAAGTAAGGGGGGACTTAATGAAAAACTGTTTTTT
TRBD1 | 16 | TRBJ2-1 | TRBV5-8 | . | CASSLAGQGSYNEQFF | TGTGCCAGCAGCTTAGCGGGACAGGGCTCCTACAATGAGCAGTTCTTC
. | 11 | TRBJ2-3 | TRBV28 | once | CASSLSDTQYF | TGTGCCAGCAGTTTATCGGATACGCAGTATTTT
TRBD2 | 17 | TRBJ2-5 | TRBV6-1 | . | CASSEWASGAEQETQYF | TGTGCCAGCAGTGAATGGGCTAGCGGGGCTGAACAAGAGACCCAGTACTTC
. | 11 | TRBJ1-1 | TRBV7-9 | few | CASREGDRAFF | TGTGCCAGCAGGGAGGGAGACAGGGCTTTCTTT
TRBD2 | 15 | TRBJ2-1 | TRBV9 | . | CASRPGLAGGSEQFF | TGTGCCAGCAGGCCCGGACTAGCGGGGGGCAGTGAGCAGTTCTTC
. | 13 | TRBJ2-3 | TRBV6-5 | once | CASSSTSRDTQYF | TGTGCCAGCAGCTCTACTAGCAGAGATACGCAGTATTTT
. | 13 | TRBJ2-5 | TRBV29-1 | . | CSVEVGGWETQYF | TGCAGCGTTGAAGTAGGGGGGTGGGAGACCCAGTACTTC
. | 11 | TRBJ2-1 | TRBV6-5 | few | CASSEGGEQFF | TGTGCCAGCAGTGAGGGGGGTGAGCAGTTCTTC
. | 13 | TRBJ2-7 | TRBV11-3 | . | CASSLTRWDEQYF | TGTGCCAGCAGCTTAACACGGTGGGACGAGCAGTACTTC
TRBD1 | 14 | TRBJ1-1 | TRBV5-1 | . | CASSSGQINTEAFF | TGCGCCAGCAGCTCGGGACAGATAAACACTGAAGCTTTCTTT
. | 13 | TRBJ2-3 | TRBV27 | once | CASSSWGTDTQYF | TGTGCCAGCAGTTCGTGGGGCACAGATACGCAGTATTTT